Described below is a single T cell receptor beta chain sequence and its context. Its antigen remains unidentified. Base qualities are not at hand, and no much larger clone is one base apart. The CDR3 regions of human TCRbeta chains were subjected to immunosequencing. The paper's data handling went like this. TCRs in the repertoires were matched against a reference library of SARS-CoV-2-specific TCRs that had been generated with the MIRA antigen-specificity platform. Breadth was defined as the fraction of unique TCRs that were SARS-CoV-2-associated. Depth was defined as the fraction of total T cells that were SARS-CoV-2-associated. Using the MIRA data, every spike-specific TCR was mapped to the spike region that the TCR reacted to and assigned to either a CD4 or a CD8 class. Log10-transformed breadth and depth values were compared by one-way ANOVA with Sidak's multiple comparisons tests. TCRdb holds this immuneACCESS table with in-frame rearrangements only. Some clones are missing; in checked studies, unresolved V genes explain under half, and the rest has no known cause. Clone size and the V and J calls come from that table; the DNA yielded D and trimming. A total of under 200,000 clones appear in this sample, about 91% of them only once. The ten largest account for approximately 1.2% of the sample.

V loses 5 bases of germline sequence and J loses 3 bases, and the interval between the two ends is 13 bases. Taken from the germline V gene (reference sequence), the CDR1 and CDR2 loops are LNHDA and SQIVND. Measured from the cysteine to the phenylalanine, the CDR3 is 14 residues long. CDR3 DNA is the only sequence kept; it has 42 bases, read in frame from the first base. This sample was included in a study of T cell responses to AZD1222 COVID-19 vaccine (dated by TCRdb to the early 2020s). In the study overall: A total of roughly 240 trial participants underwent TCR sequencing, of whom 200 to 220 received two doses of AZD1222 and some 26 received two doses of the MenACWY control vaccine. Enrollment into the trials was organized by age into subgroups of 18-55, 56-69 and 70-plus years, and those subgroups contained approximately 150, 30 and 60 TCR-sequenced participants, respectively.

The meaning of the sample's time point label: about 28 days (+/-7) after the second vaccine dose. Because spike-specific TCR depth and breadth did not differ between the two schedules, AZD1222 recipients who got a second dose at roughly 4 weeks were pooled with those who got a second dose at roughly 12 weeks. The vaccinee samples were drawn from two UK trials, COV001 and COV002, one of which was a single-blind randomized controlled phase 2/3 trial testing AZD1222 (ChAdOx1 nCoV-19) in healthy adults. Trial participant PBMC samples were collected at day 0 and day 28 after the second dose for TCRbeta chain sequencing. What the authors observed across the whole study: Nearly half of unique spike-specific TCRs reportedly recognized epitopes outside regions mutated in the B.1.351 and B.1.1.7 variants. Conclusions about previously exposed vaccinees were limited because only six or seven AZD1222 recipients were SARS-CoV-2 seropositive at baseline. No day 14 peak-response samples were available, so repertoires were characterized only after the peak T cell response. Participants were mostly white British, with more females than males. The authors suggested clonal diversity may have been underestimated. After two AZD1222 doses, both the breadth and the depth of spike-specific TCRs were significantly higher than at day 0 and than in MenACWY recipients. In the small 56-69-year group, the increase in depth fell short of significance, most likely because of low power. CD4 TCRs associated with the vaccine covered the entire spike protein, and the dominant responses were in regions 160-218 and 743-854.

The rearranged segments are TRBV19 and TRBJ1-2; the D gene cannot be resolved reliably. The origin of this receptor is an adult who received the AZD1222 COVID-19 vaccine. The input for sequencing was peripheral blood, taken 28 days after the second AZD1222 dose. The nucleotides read TGTGCCAGTAGTGCAACTTGGCGGGACTATGGCTACACCTTC. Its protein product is CASSATWRDYGYTF.